This T cell receptor beta chain stems from a study of blood T cell repertoires in COVID-19. While infection was still active, Seattle patients were enrolled and then followed longitudinally. V was shortened by 5 bases and J by 5 bases, with 18 bases between the two germline ends. Germline V gene data show CDR1 as LNHDA and CDR2 as SQIVND (reference sequence). The length of the CDR3 is 15 residues. Method: immunoSEQ multiplex PCR; TCRdb's copy keeps in-frame clones and lacks some. The sample has 190,000 or so clones, just under 85% seen once. This sequence was found in a man aged 55 to 70 with COVID-19, enrolled during active disease. The chain couples TRBV19 to TRBJ1-1; D not certain. Sequenced: peripheral blood. CDR3 sequence reads: CASSQAPRSKTEAFF. The CDR3 nucleotides are TGTGCCAGTAGTCAAGCCCCCCGGAGTAAGACTGAAGCTTTCTTT.